This T cell receptor (beta chain) came from a study of T cell repertoires in cytomegalovirus infection. TCRdb analysed the reads with MiXCR anew, one entry per CDR3 protein. There are 510,000 or so distinct CDR3 sequences in the sample; more than 25% occur only once, and 13% lies in the top ten. Remarks on this clonotype: Its antigen is as yet unknown. Given a much more abundant clone one base away, this may be a read error.

Study results and limitations: HLA-C-restricted CMV clonotypes gave the most frequent clonotype in two of eight donors. Cumulative public TCR beta family frequency identified carriers of CMV plus the relevant HLA.

The sequenced sample consisted of PBMCs. This receptor was taken from a human donor in good health (CMV status not recorded). Some clones in this sample may be carry-over from other donors' samples.

The CDR3 is CASSYRGSSGANVLTF. The CDR3 nucleotides read TGTGCCAGCAGTTACCGGGGCAGCTCTGGGGCCAACGTCCTGACTTTC. The genes are TRBV12-3 or TRBV12-4 and TRBJ2-6; D possibly uses TRBD1 or TRBD2 (5 bases each). The CDR3 contains 16 residues. Between the trimmed V and J ends, which lost 4 bases and 0 bases, there was a span of 10 bases.